Following are 12 T cell receptor beta chains from one sample sequenced in a study of T cell responses to AZD1222 COVID-19 vaccine. Sequencing was performed with immunoSEQ multiplex PCR; in TCRdb, only in-frame clones are kept and a portion is missing. The sample has 200,000 or so clones, approximately 91% seen once. Specimen: peripheral blood, collected on day 0 of AZD1222 vaccination. All receptors come from an adult in good health.

The rearrangement links TRBV9 to TRBJ1-4, with 9 positions matching TRBD1. The CDR3 has 16 amino acids. V lost 3 bases, J lost 4 bases, and 7 bases stayed unmatched. CDR1 and CDR2 (germline): SGDLS, YYNGEE. The CDR3 nucleotides are TGTGCCAGCAGCGAGGGACAGGGCGTGGGTAATGAAAAACTGTTTTTT. This translates into CASSEGQGVGNEKLFF.

The rearrangement links TRBV2 to TRBJ1-6, with 7 bases aligning to TRBD1. The CDR3 runs 14 residues. The junction had 2 bases not matched to a gene; V was cut back by 4 bases and J by 5 bases. The germline gives CDR1 SNHLY, CDR2 FYNNEI. The CDR3 sequence is CASSGRGDNSPLHF. The CDR3 DNA reads as TGTGCCAGCAGTGGCAGGGGGGATAATTCACCCCTCCACTTT.

The gene calls are TRBV24-1 and TRBJ2-1; D call uncertain. The germline V gene encodes CDR1 KGHDR and CDR2 SFDVKD. The V and J ends lost 0 bases and 7 bases respectively, with 12 bases between them. This CDR3 is 15 amino acids long. CDR3 protein: CATSDLSEVPNEQFF. The CDR3 DNA follows: TGTGCCACCAGTGATTTGTCAGAGGTCCCTAATGAGCAGTTCTTC.

V gene TRBV27 combines with J gene TRBJ1-5; 7 bases fit TRBD1. Germline V gene lookup returns CDR1 MNHEY and CDR2 SMNVEV (reference sequence). The CDR3 consists of 15 residues. The junction had 9 bases not matched to a gene; V was cut back by 6 bases and J by 4 bases. In DNA, the CDR3 is TGTGCCAGCAGCCTTCAACAGGGGAGGAATCAGCCCCAGCATTTT. It specifies CASSLQQGRNQPQHF.

This rearrangement joins TRBV28 to TRBJ1-1, with D unclear. The CDR3 length is 12 residues. From germline, CDR1 is MDHEN and CDR2 SYDVKM. Trimming stripped 2 bases from V and 2 bases from J, with 3 bases between. DNA for the CDR3: TGTGCCAGCAGTTTAAGTAACACTGAAGCTTTCTTT. Encoded protein: CASSLSNTEAFF.

The V gene is TRBV14, the J gene TRBJ2-1, with TRBD2 identical over 11 bases. CDR3 length equals 16 residues. After removal of 2 bases from V and 4 bases from J, the junction contained 4 bases not matched to a gene. CDR1 is SGHDN, CDR2 FVKESK, per germline. CDR3 coding DNA: TGTGCCAGCAGCCAACGACTAGCGGGGTGGTACAATGAGCAGTTCTTC. This encodes CASSQRLAGWYNEQFF.

V usage is TRBV27 and J usage is TRBJ1-5, with D tentatively TRBD1 (5 bases). Per germline, CDR1 MNHEY and CDR2 SMNVEV (reference sequence). Trimming cost V 5 bases and J 7 bases, with 15 bases left between them. The CDR3 covers 14 residues. The CDR3 bases are TGTGCCAGCAGTCGGAGGGGCGCGGGCCAGCCCCAGCATTTT. The encoded protein is CASSRRGAGQPQHF.

The rearrangement uses TRBV20-1 and TRBJ2-5, with 12 bases matching TRBD2. Germline V gives CDR1 DFQATT, CDR2 SNEGSKA (reference sequence). This CDR3 has 19 residues. J was trimmed by 5 bases and V by 3 bases; bases with no gene match: 19. The CDR3 nucleotides are TGCAGTGCTAGTCCCCTAGCGGGGGGGCGGGGTTACACGCGGGAGACCCAGTACTTC. Translation gives CSASPLAGGRGYTRETQYF.

The chain joins TRBV6-6 to TRBJ1-3, with 8 bases identical to TRBD1. The length of the CDR3 is 15 residues. The germline gives CDR1 MNHNY, CDR2 SVGAGI (reference sequence). Trimming at V came to 5 bases and at J to 3 bases, leaving 6 bases not matched to a gene. The CDR3 spells CASSGLTGDGNTIYF. CDR3 nucleotide sequence: TGTGCCAGCAGTGGCTTGACAGGGGATGGAAACACCATATATTTT.

The V and J genes are TRBV7-3 and TRBJ2-3; 14 bases line up with TRBD2. The CDR3 runs 16 residues. With V trimmed by 5 bases and J by 6 bases, 7 bases remained unmatched. The germline CDR1 and CDR2 sequences are SGHTA and FQGTGA. As DNA, the CDR3 is TGTGCCAGCAGCCACGGACTAGCGGGGGGCCAGGATACGCAGTATTTT. This codes for CASSHGLAGGQDTQYF.

The chain has TRBV2 and TRBJ1-1, with D unclear. The length of the CDR3 is 13 residues. The V end was cut by 5 bases, the J end by 4 bases, with 11 bases between. Germline assignment: CDR1 SNHLY and CDR2 FYNNEI. DNA for the CDR3: TGTGCCAGCAGTAATCGGGTAGGCACTGAAGCTTTCTTT. It translates to CASSNRVGTEAFF.

The gene calls are TRBV28 and TRBJ2-1; 8 bases fit TRBD2. The CDR3 covers 14 residues. V gave up 5 bases and J gave up 8 bases; unmatched junction bases: 8. Germline CDR1 and CDR2: MDHEN and SYDVKM. CDR3 protein: CASSPLREVDEQFF. The CDR3 DNA follows: TGTGCCAGCAGTCCGCTGCGGGAGGTTGATGAGCAGTTCTTC.